This TCR beta chain was sequenced in a study of blood T cell repertoires in COVID-19 (TCRdb year 2020). Some background on the complete study: The collaborator samples originated in the United States, Italy and Spain and spanned the acute and convalescent phases of COVID-19. The repertoires were made available in a free public database intended to serve as a resource for research on the immune response to SARS-CoV-2. A de-identified subject ID, COVID-19 status, age in years and sex were almost always included in the sample metadata. The samples were drawn from the first 160 participants of the ongoing ImmuneRACE study and from 1,254 subjects provided by 6 global collaborators. The dataset comprised deeply sampled blood TCRbeta repertoires from subjects exposed to, actively infected with, or recovered from COVID-19. Where available, HLA class I and class II types were obtained from metadata supplied by the sample provider rather than from assay-based typing. The material from the prospective study consisted of cDNA or gDNA derived from T cells, B-cell-depleted T cells, or PBMCs.

TCRbeta CDR3 regions were amplified from genomic DNA using the immunoSEQ Assay, a bias-controlled multiplex PCR. The paper's processing steps were these. The number of nucleated cells in each sample was estimated from the amplification of reference gene primers within the assay. To quantify the absolute abundance of each unique TCRbeta CDR3 rearrangement, sequence reads were collapsed and filtered. Productive Simpson clonality was computed per sample as the square root of Simpson's diversity index over productive rearrangements. As stored in TCRdb, this immuneACCESS dataset retains in-frame rearrangements with V and J assigned. A fraction of the clones does not appear; measured against another copy, unresolved V genes explain less than half of the discrepancy, and the remainder lacks a known reason. That table is the source of V, J and clone size, and D and trimming were worked out from the DNA. Counted in this sample were about 220,000 clones; roughly 90% of them appeared once. The top ten hold about 4% of the sample.

What the study reported, not specific to this receptor: Clinical and demographic metadata were provided uncurated, with the amount varying by source and participant.

About this clone itself: What this receptor recognizes is not known. Per-nucleotide qualities are absent, and no much larger clonotype sits a single base away.

The V end gives up 4 bases and the J end 7 bases, leaving 13 bases in the junction not matched to a gene. The CDR3, cysteine through phenylalanine, is 16 amino acids long. Only CDR3 DNA is held: 48 bases, read in frame from base 1. Per the germline V gene (reference sequence), SGHNT is the CDR1 and YYREEE is the CDR2. In the prospective study, participants were about 18 to 90 years old, resided in approximately 25 geographic areas of the United States, and were enrolled through a virtual design. In the prospective study, participants were assigned to cohorts based on the clinical history participants reported in a screening survey and a study questionnaire. In the prospective study, whole blood, serum and a nasopharyngeal or oropharyngeal swab were collected from each participant by mobile phlebotomists. Participants in the prospective study had the option to provide additional blood draws and questionnaires over a 2-month period. Before DNA extraction, blood samples from the prospective study were shipped at room temperature or frozen.

The sample comprised PBMCs or T cells enriched from blood (not recorded which). The chain employs TRBV5-4 and TRBJ2-1; TRBD2 matches 8 bases in the middle. This sequence originates from a woman in her forties with acute COVID-19. The CDR3 has the sequence CASSQSDVAGLNEQFF. The DNA sequence is given as TGTGCCAGCAGCCAATCGGATGTAGCGGGGTTAAATGAGCAGTTCTTC.